These 21 T cell receptor beta chains share one sample of origin, sequenced in a study of cytomegalovirus exposure and HLA in healthy donors. Profiled with immunoSEQ multiplex PCR; TCRdb holds only in-frame clones, not every one. Of 120,000 or so clones in the sample, about 89% are singletons; the top ten hold 2% to 2.5%. Sequenced input: PBMCs. Source of these receptors: a woman between 18 and 29 years old in good health and CMV-seronegative.

V and J are TRBV2 and TRBJ2-5; TRBD1 matches 9 bases. Germline values: CDR1 SNHLY, CDR2 FYNNEI. The junction had 8 bases not matched to a gene; V was cut back by 9 bases and J by 3 bases. This CDR3 has 14 residues. The CDR3 nucleotides read TGTGCCAGGGCCCTTACAGGGGGCGAAGAGACCCAGTACTTC. Its translation is CARALTGGEETQYF.

Only one count was recorded for this clone. The rearrangement links TRBV6-4 to TRBJ1-5; no reliable D call. The CDR3 totals 19 residues. V lost 9 bases and J 2 bases, leaving 29 bases between the germline ends. CDR1 and CDR2 from the germline V gene are MRHNA and SNTAGT. Here the CDR3 reads CARTTLQRATNWGNQPQHF. Here the CDR3 DNA reads TGTGCCAGAACGACGTTACAGAGGGCCACGAATTGGGGCAATCAGCCCCAGCATTTT.

The chain uses TRBV30 and TRBJ2-1, with TRBD2 matching over 9 bases. From germline, CDR1 is GTSNPN and CDR2 SVGIG (reference sequence). V gave up 3 bases and J gave up 12 bases; unmatched junction bases: 6. This CDR3 is 12 amino acids long. The CDR3 sequence is CAWRGLAPGQFF. For the CDR3, the DNA is TGTGCCTGGAGGGGACTAGCTCCGGGGCAGTTCTTC.

The genes are TRBV5-6 and TRBJ1-1, with D perhaps matching TRBD1 (5 bases). The V and J ends lost 0 bases and 1 base respectively, with 16 bases between them. Germline V lookup: CDR1 SGHDT, CDR2 YYEEEE. The CDR3 spans 17 residues. DNA of the CDR3: TGTGCCAGCAGCTTGGGGTTTGATGCGGGACGGAACACTGAAGCTTTCTTT. Amino acids: CASSLGFDAGRNTEAFF.

This chain links TRBV2 with TRBJ1-1; no clear D. There are 13 residues in the CDR3. V was cut by 8 bases and J by 5 bases, with 15 bases left in between. CDR1 is SNHLY and CDR2 is FYNNEI in the germline V gene. For the CDR3, the DNA is TGTGCCAGCCAACCAGGACGGGAGACTGAAGCTTTCTTT. Translating it yields CASQPGRETEAFF.

This rearrangement joins TRBV16 to TRBJ1-5; 8 bases are a match to TRBD1. Germline CDR1 reads KGHSY; CDR2 reads FQNENV. This CDR3 has 15 residues. Unmatched junction bases numbered 5, after V lost 2 bases and J lost 5 bases. As DNA, the CDR3 is TGTGCCAGCAGCCAAAGTTCACAGGGGGATCAGCCCCAGCATTTT. Amino acid sequence: CASSQSSQGDQPQHF.

The DNA of the CDR3 is TGTGCCAGCAGTTATAGACAGGTCCAAGAGACCCAGTACTTC. This codes for CASSYRQVQETQYF. The chain is built from TRBV28 and TRBJ2-5; tentatively, D is TRBD1 (6 bases). The CDR3 covers 14 residues. The germline gives CDR1 MDHEN, CDR2 SYDVKM. Trimming removed 4 bases from V and 1 base from J, with 10 bases in between.

This clone was recorded only once. This sequence joins TRBV28 and TRBJ2-7, with 8 bases matching TRBD1. Germline loops: CDR1 MDHEN, CDR2 SYDVKM. The V and J ends lost 7 bases and 0 bases, in that order; junction bases with no gene match: 8. The CDR3 has 15 amino acids. The CDR3 loop reads CASTPLGQASYEQYF. CDR3 nucleotide sequence: TGTGCCAGCACACCCCTGGGACAGGCCTCCTACGAGCAGTACTTC.

This chain joins TRBV5-4 and TRBJ2-3; 13 bases line up with TRBD2. Germline V gene data show CDR1 as SGHNT and CDR2 as YYREEE (reference sequence). This CDR3 contains 16 residues. The J segment lost 1 base and the V segment lost 8 bases, leaving 7 bases of the junction unmatched. The CDR3 region is CASSGLAGAGTDTQYF. CDR3 bases: TGTGCCAGTTCTGGACTAGCGGGAGCGGGCACAGATACGCAGTATTTT.

The V call is TRBV6-1, the J call TRBJ2-1; maybe TRBD1 (6 bases). From germline, CDR1 is MNHNS and CDR2 SASEGT. The CDR3 loop spans 14 amino acids. V was pared by 8 bases and J by 6 bases, with 17 bases between. The CDR3 is CASFYRVLSNEQFF. CDR3 bases: TGTGCCAGCTTCTACAGGGTTTTGAGCAATGAGCAGTTCTTC.

The genes are TRBV6-6 and TRBJ1-4, with TRBD1 matching 7 bases. This CDR3 contains 16 residues. The trim removed 2 bases at V and 6 bases at J, leaving 9 bases unmatched. Germline V CDR1 and CDR2: MNHNY, SVGAGI (reference sequence). CDR3 sequence reads: CASSYTPWDSDEKLFF. CDR3 in DNA: TGTGCCAGCAGTTACACCCCCTGGGACAGCGATGAAAAACTGTTTTTT.

The chain recombines TRBV10-2 with TRBJ1-5; D not certain. Germline V gene sequence: CDR1 WSHSY, CDR2 SAAADI. CDR3 length: 14 amino acids. Deletions cut 0 bases from V and 6 bases from J, with 9 bases between. CDR3 nucleotide sequence: TGCGCCAGCAGTGAGTCCACTTATAGTCAGCCCCAGCATTTT. Translated: CASSESTYSQPQHF.

The rearrangement uses TRBV5-1 and TRBJ2-7; 8 bases fit TRBD2. Germline V CDR1 and CDR2: SGHRS, YFSETQ. There are 15 residues in the CDR3. Trimming at V came to 4 bases and at J to 4 bases, leaving 10 bases not matched to a gene. The CDR3 is CASSHREGKGYEQYF. The DNA of the CDR3 is TGCGCCAGCAGCCACCGGGAGGGGAAGGGATACGAGCAGTACTTC. Full variable domain (missing parts from reference TRBV5-1 and TRBJ2-7): KAGVTQTPRYLIKTRGQQVTLSCSPISGHRSVSWYQQTPGQGLQFLFEYFSETQRNKGNFPGRFSGRQFSNSRSEMNVSTLELGDSALYLCASSHREGKGYEQYFGPGTRLTVT.

In DNA, the CDR3 is TGCGCCAGCAGCCAAGATCGGAGACGGGAGGTCCACGAGCAGTACTTC. It specifies CASSQDRRREVHEQYF. This chain links TRBV4-1 with TRBJ2-7; TRBD2 agrees at 7 bases. The CDR3 loop spans 16 amino acids. V shed 0 bases, J shed 5 bases, and the junction held 10 bases outside the gene matches. CDR1 and CDR2 from the germline V gene are MGHRA and YSYEKL.

This sequence joins TRBV18 and TRBJ2-7, with 10 bases aligning to TRBD2. V dropped 8 bases and J dropped 0; count of bases not matched to a gene: 10. The germline CDR1 and CDR2 sequences are KGHSH and LQKENI. CDR3 length: 16 amino acids. CDR3 sequence reads: CASQTVTSGSSYEQYF. The CDR3 nucleotides read TGTGCCAGCCAAACCGTGACTAGCGGGTCCTCCTACGAGCAGTACTTC.

This chain connects TRBV19 to TRBJ1-3; TRBD1 might be the D (5 bases). Trimming removed 5 bases at V and 3 bases at J, with 14 bases between. The CDR3 spans 15 residues. Germline CDR1 LNHDA, CDR2 SQIVND (reference sequence). The CDR3 bases are TGTGCCAGTAGTCTCAGGAGGGGCAGTGGAAACACCATATATTTT. Its protein product is CASSLRRGSGNTIYF.

The chain combines TRBV14 with TRBJ2-5; 10 positions match TRBD2. CDR1 is SGHDN and CDR2 is FVKESK in the germline V gene. Losses at the gene ends were 1 base for V and 7 bases for J; bases not matched to a gene: 9. There are 16 residues in the CDR3. CDR3 protein: CASSQGLAGALGTQYF. DNA for the CDR3: TGTGCCAGCAGCCAAGGGCTAGCGGGGGCTTTGGGGACCCAGTACTTC.

This clone was seen only a few times. The rearrangement joins TRBV6-1 to TRBJ1-5; TRBD1 matches 7 bases. This CDR3 region has 12 residues. The ends lost 2 bases at V and 9 bases at J; junction bases unmatched: 1. Germline-derived CDR1 and CDR2 are MNHNS and SASEGT. The CDR3 spells CASSERGLPQHF. CDR3 bases: TGTGCCAGCAGTGAAAGGGGGCTGCCCCAGCATTTT.

This rearrangement joins TRBV5-1 to TRBJ2-2; D is perhaps TRBD1 (5 bases). CDR3 length: 14 residues. Trimming removed 1 base from V and 6 bases from J, with 10 bases in between. The germline gives CDR1 SGHRS, CDR2 YFSETQ. CDR3 bases: TGCGCCAGCAGCTTGCTAGGGGTTGCCGGGGAGCTGTTTTTT. It translates to CASSLLGVAGELFF. Looking up the rest from reference TRBV5-1 and TRBJ2-2 gives the full variable domain: KAGVTQTPRYLIKTRGQQVTLSCSPISGHRSVSWYQQTPGQGLQFLFEYFSETQRNKGNFPGRFSGRQFSNSRSEMNVSTLELGDSALYLCASSLLGVAGELFFGEGSRLTVL.

The chain uses TRBV11-2 and TRBJ2-1, with 9 bases aligning to TRBD2. The CDR3 runs to 14 residues. The V and J ends lost 4 bases and 5 bases, in that order; junction bases with no gene match: 3. Germline V gene sequence: CDR1 SGHAT, CDR2 FQNNGV. This CDR3 reads CASSWTSADNEQFF. The CDR3 DNA is TGTGCCAGCAGCTGGACTAGCGCGGACAATGAGCAGTTCTTC.

The chain has TRBV12-5 and TRBJ2-2, with TRBD2 as a possible D gene (6 bases). This CDR3 contains 16 residues. V lost 0 bases to trimming and J lost 6 bases, with 14 bases between them. The germline V gene encodes CDR1 LGHNT and CDR2 FRNRAP. The DNA for the CDR3 is TGTGCTAGTGGTTTGGTAGTCGGGAGAAAGGCCGGGGAGCTGTTTTTT. It codes for CASGLVVGRKAGELFF.